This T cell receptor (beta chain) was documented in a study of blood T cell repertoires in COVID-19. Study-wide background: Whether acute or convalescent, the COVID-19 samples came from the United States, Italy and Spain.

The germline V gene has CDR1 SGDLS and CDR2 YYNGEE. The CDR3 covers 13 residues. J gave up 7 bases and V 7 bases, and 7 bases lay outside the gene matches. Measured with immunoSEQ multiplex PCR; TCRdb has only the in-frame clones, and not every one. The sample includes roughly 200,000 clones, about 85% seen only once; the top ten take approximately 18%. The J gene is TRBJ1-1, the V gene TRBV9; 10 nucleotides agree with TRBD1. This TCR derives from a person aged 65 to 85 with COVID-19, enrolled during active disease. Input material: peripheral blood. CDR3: CASGRQGAREAFF. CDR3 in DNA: TGTGCCAGCGGACGACAGGGGGCCCGTGAAGCTTTCTTT. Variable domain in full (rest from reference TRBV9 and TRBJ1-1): DSGVTQTPKHLITATGQRVTLRCSPRSGDLSVYWYQQSLDQGLQFLIQYYNGEERAKGNILERFSAQQFPDLHSELNLSSLELGDSALYFCASGRQGAREAFFGQGTRLTVV.